One sample yielded the 18 T cell receptor beta chains listed below, sequenced in a study of blood T cells in healthy people across ages. A J-beta primer mix and a sample-barcoded 5' primer were used in a second PCR of about 7 to 12 cycles. MiXCR, applied by TCRdb to the 5' RACE reads, yields one record per CDR3 protein. The sample consists of approximately 670,000 distinct CDR3 sequences, less than 45% of them appearing once. The sample consisted of blood. These receptors were obtained from a man older than 75 in good health.

This clonotype was detected only a few times. J is TRBJ2-7 and V is TRBV12-3 or TRBV12-4; 8 nucleotides align to TRBD2. There are 16 residues in the CDR3. V gave up 3 bases and J gave up 0 bases; unmatched junction bases: 7. CDR3 amino acids: CASSFLGGRSSYEQYF. CDR3 coding DNA: TGTGCCAGCAGTTTCTTAGGCGGGAGGAGCTCCTACGAGCAGTACTTC.

The genes are TRBV5-6 and TRBJ1-1, with a possible D match to TRBD1 (6 bases). This CDR3 has 14 residues. Trimming cost V 5 bases and J 3 bases, with 14 bases left between them. Germline lookup yields CDR1 SGHDT and CDR2 YYEEEE. CDR3 nucleotide sequence: TGTGCCAGCAGATACGACGCAGGGGACACTGAAGCTTTCTTT. Its protein is CASRYDAGDTEAFF.

V usage is TRBV5-6 and J usage is TRBJ1-6; D perhaps matches TRBD1 (5 bases). With 0 bases removed from V and 10 bases from J, the gap between germline ends came to 11 bases. CDR1 and CDR2 from the germline V gene are SGHDT and YYEEEE. This CDR3 region has 14 residues. CDR3 DNA: TGTGCCAGCAGCTTGGGACAAGGGACGTCACCCCTCCACTTT. Amino acid sequence: CASSLGQGTSPLHF.

This clonotype was detected many times. J is TRBJ2-7 and V is TRBV5-1, with D tentatively TRBD1 (6 bases). This CDR3 is 14 amino acids long. V was trimmed by 0 bases and J by 2 bases, leaving 9 bases between them. CDR1 and CDR2 (germline): SGHRS, YFSETQ. The CDR3 loop is CASSLEGTPYEQYF. CDR3 DNA sequence: TGCGCCAGCAGCTTGGAGGGGACACCCTACGAGCAGTACTTC.

The chain employs TRBV7-3 and TRBJ2-5; D gene uncertain. Germline V CDR1 and CDR2: SGHTA, FQGTGA. This CDR3 region has 14 residues. The V gene lost 2 bases and the J gene lost 7 bases, with 14 bases spanning the gap. CDR3 loop: CASSLGPSERTQYF. The CDR3 nucleotides are TGTGCCAGCAGCTTAGGGCCTAGTGAGAGGACCCAGTACTTC. The entire variable domain, with the rest obtained from reference TRBV7-3 and TRBJ2-5, is as follows: GAGVSQTPSNKVTEKGKYVELRCDPISGHTALYWYRQSLGQGPEFLIYFQGTGAADDSGLPNDRFFAVRPEGSVSTLKIQRTERGDSAVYLCASSLGPSERTQYFGPGTRLLVL.

In regard to this clonotype: A much larger clone lies a single base off, so this may be a read error. The V call is TRBV5-6, the J call TRBJ2-7; 11 bases agree with TRBD1. Per the germline V gene, CDR1 is SGHDT and CDR2 is YYEEEE. CDR3 length: 14 amino acids. After removal of 5 bases from V and 4 bases from J, the junction contained 5 bases not matched to a gene. CDR3 region: CASSVDRGRYEQYF. As DNA, the CDR3 is TGTGCCAGCAGTGTGGACAGGGGGCGATACGAGCAGTACTTC. Combining the CDR3 with reference TRBV5-6 and TRBJ2-7 gives the whole variable domain DAGVTQSPTHLIKTRGQQVTLRCSPKSGHDTVSWYQQALGQGPQFIFQYYEEEERQRGNFPDRFSGHQFPNYSSELNVNALLLGDSALYLCASSVDRGRYEQYFGPGTRLTVT.

This chain uses TRBV28 with TRBJ2-7; D may be TRBD1 or TRBD2 (6 bases each). Trimming removed 2 bases at V and 3 bases at J, with 14 bases between. Germline V CDR1 and CDR2: MDHEN, SYDVKM. The CDR3 consists of 15 residues. CDR3 coding DNA: TGTGCCAGCAGTTTACCCAGGGGAGGTATCTACGAGCAGTACTTC. This codes for CASSLPRGGIYEQYF.

Worth noting for this clonotype: At one end, the junction sequence differs from germline, possibly due to a read error. The chain joins TRBV4-1 to TRBJ2-3; D uncertain. This CDR3 has 16 amino acids. CDR1 and CDR2 (germline): MGHRA, YSYEKL. The CDR3 region has the DNA TGCGCCAGCAGTCAAGGCTCCGCGGTCAGCACAGATACGCAGTATTTT. Encoded protein: CASSQGSAVSTDTQYF.

The chain recombines TRBV20-1 with TRBJ1-5, with TRBD1 matching 9 bases. Germline values: CDR1 DFQATT, CDR2 SNEGSKA (reference sequence). The CDR3 contains 15 residues. V was pared by 5 bases and J by 0 bases, with 5 bases of the junction left unmatched. The CDR3 loop is CSAPKTGGSNQPQHF. CDR3 DNA sequence: TGCAGTGCTCCTAAGACAGGGGGTAGCAATCAGCCCCAGCATTTT.

V gene TRBV27 combines with J gene TRBJ2-3, with TRBD1 matching over 9 bases. The V gene's germline CDR1 is MNHEY and CDR2 SMNVEV (reference sequence). CDR3 length: 15 amino acids. V shed 3 bases and J 7 bases; nucleotides not matched to a gene: 8. The CDR3: CASSFRDRVEHTQYF. The DNA of the CDR3 is TGTGCCAGCAGTTTCCGGGACAGGGTAGAGCATACGCAGTATTTT.

In this sample, this clonotype turned up a few times. The chain is built from TRBV6-5 and TRBJ2-3; 7 nucleotides agree with TRBD2. This CDR3 has 13 amino acids. Germline loops: CDR1 MNHEY, CDR2 SVGAGI. With 7 bases clipped from V and 6 bases from J, the junction kept 7 bases outside the gene matches. The CDR3 DNA reads as TGTGCCAGCACCCGACTAGCAACCGATACGCAGTATTTT. It translates to CASTRLATDTQYF.

The V call is TRBV13, the J call TRBJ2-1; 10 bases agree with TRBD2. CDR1 is PRHDT, CDR2 FYEKMQ, per germline (reference sequence). The CDR3 totals 14 residues. V gave up 3 bases and J gave up 9 bases; unmatched junction bases: 5. Written as DNA, the CDR3 is TGTGCCAGCAGCTTGGGACTAGCGACAGGTGAGCAGTTCTTC. It codes for CASSLGLATGEQFF. The variable domain in full, completed from reference TRBV13 and TRBJ2-1, reads AAGVIQSPRHLIKEKRETATLKCYPIPRHDTVYWYQQGPGQDPQFLISFYEKMQSDKGSIPDRFSAQQFSDYHSELNMSSLELGDSALYFCASSLGLATGEQFFGPGTRLTVL.

There are a few counts of this clonotype. This rearrangement joins TRBV6-6 to TRBJ1-2; TRBD1 might be the D (5 bases). Per the germline V gene, CDR1 is MNHNY and CDR2 is SVGAGI (reference sequence). The CDR3 has 15 amino acids. Trimming left V 6 bases short and J 4 bases short, with 18 bases between. The CDR3 is CASSSRTRGSYGYTF. As DNA, the CDR3 is TGTGCCAGCAGCTCAAGGACCCGGGGGAGCTATGGCTACACCTTC.

This clonotype was observed a few times. CDR3 protein: CASSLLPGQGAREQYF. The CDR3 nucleotides are TGTGCCAGCAGTTTGCTACCGGGACAGGGGGCTCGCGAGCAGTACTTC. This sequence joins TRBV27 and TRBJ2-5, with 12 bases aligning to TRBD1. The DNA end is more similar to TRBJ2-7, so the J call may be wrong. This CDR3 has 16 amino acids. CDR1 MNHEY and CDR2 SMNVEV come from the germline V gene (reference sequence).

The chain is built from TRBV9 and TRBJ2-1; D is undetermined. Germline CDR1 is SGDLS and CDR2 is YYNGEE. This CDR3 comprises 15 residues. V was pared by 0 bases and J by 8 bases, with 15 bases between. The CDR3 is CASSVETPRVDEQFF. CDR3 sequence (DNA): TGTGCCAGCAGCGTAGAGACCCCCCGGGTCGATGAGCAGTTCTTC. Based on the CDR3 plus reference TRBV9 and TRBJ2-1, the full variable domain is DSGVTQTPKHLITATGQRVTLRCSPRSGDLSVYWYQQSLDQGLQFLIQYYNGEERAKGNILERFSAQQFPDLHSELNLSSLELGDSALYFCASSVETPRVDEQFFGPGTRLTVL.

This chain uses TRBV6-2 or TRBV6-3 with TRBJ2-1; 11 bases line up with TRBD2. The CDR3 has 15 residues. V lost 11 bases, J lost 10 bases, and 16 bases stayed unmatched. The germline V gene has CDR1 MNHEY and CDR2 SVGEGT. CDR3 amino acids: CAGEPLAGGPGEQFF. The DNA for the CDR3 is TGTGCCGGCGAGCCCTTAGCGGGAGGGCCAGGAGAGCAGTTCTTC.

This clonotype was recorded a few times. Written as DNA, the CDR3 is TGTGCCAGCAGCACCAAGACAGGGTTTGGAGGCATTCAGTACTTC. This encodes CASSTKTGFGGIQYF. The chain recombines TRBV5-6 with TRBJ2-4; TRBD1 aligns across 7 bases. The CDR3 totals 15 residues. In germline, CDR1 is SGHDT, CDR2 YYEEEE. The ends lost 4 bases at V and 9 bases at J; junction bases unmatched: 13.

This clonotype was counted a few times. The gene calls are TRBV29-1 and TRBJ2-7; TRBD2 matches at 12 bases. The CDR3 extends over 16 amino acids. The germline CDR1 and CDR2 sequences are SQVTM and ANQGSEA. With 0 bases clipped from V and 5 bases from J, the junction kept 8 bases outside the gene matches. The DNA for the CDR3 is TGCAGCGTTGAAGATTCCCCGACTAGCGGGAGCCACGAGCAGTACTTC. This translates into CSVEDSPTSGSHEQYF.